This T cell receptor (beta chain) was sequenced during a study of identical twins. Using its own MiXCR run on the 5' RACE reads, TCRdb lists one record per CDR3 protein. The profile shows 510,000 or so distinct CDR3 sequences, about 16% of them singletons. The CDR3 is made up of 15 amino acids. V was pared by 3 bases and J by 4 bases, with 11 bases of the junction left unmatched. Per germline, CDR1 SQVTM and CDR2 ANQGSEA. This clonotype appeared a few times. The same data also went into a second study, on yellow fever vaccine responses in identical twins.

The chain is built from TRBV29-1 and TRBJ1-2; 7 nucleotides line up with TRBD1. The specimen was CD4+ T cells sorted from blood. The receptor was isolated from a woman aged 18-30 years in good health. The CDR3 region is CSVEGGNRGSYGYTF. The CDR3 nucleotides are TGCAGCGTTGAGGGGGGAAACAGGGGATCCTATGGCTACACCTTC.